Following are 5 T cell receptor beta chains from one sample sequenced in a study of blood T cell repertoires in COVID-19. Method: immunoSEQ multiplex PCR; TCRdb's copy keeps in-frame clones and lacks some. The data show fewer than 500,000 clones, 70% to 90% seen once. Material for sequencing was PBMCs or T cells enriched from blood (not recorded which). The source is a young woman with acute COVID-19.

The chain uses TRBV6-5 and TRBJ1-1; D may be TRBD1 (5 bases). Trimming cost V 10 bases and J 1 base, with 16 bases left between them. Germline V gene lookup returns CDR1 MNHEY and CDR2 SVGAGI. The length of the CDR3 is 14 residues. CDR3 sequence: CAIPKNRPNTEAFF. CDR3 sequence (DNA): TGTGCCATTCCCAAAAACAGGCCGAACACTGAAGCTTTCTTT.

J is TRBJ2-7 and V is TRBV6-5; tentatively, D is TRBD2 (6 bases). The CDR3 totals 13 residues. V lost 7 bases and J lost 3, with 13 bases in between. Per the germline V gene, CDR1 is MNHEY and CDR2 is SVGAGI. This CDR3 reads CASTTRGDYEQYF. CDR3 in DNA: TGTGCCAGCACGACTAGGGGTGACTACGAGCAGTACTTC.

This clone occurred a few times. J is TRBJ2-5 and V is TRBV3-1 (or the pseudogene TRBV3-2); 10 bases map to TRBD2. The germline CDR1 and CDR2 sequences are LGHDT and YNNKEL (reference sequence). The CDR3 covers 13 residues. Trimming cost V 8 bases and J 1 base; bases outside gene matches: 1. Here the CDR3 reads CASRTSGQETQYF. As DNA, the CDR3 is TGTGCCAGCCGGACTAGCGGCCAAGAGACCCAGTACTTC.

Of note for this clone: The germline gene is not matched at one end of the junction; a read error may be the cause. The V call is TRBV6-1, the J call TRBJ2-1, with D unresolved. Germline CDR1 and CDR2: MNHNS and SASEGT. The CDR3 totals 13 residues. The CDR3 loop reads CASTEPPRSEQFF. CDR3 bases: TGTGCCAGCACTGAACCGCCTAGAAGTGAGCAGTTCTTC.

This sequence joins TRBV28 and TRBJ2-6; D may be TRBD1 (6 bases). CDR1 is MDHEN, CDR2 SYDVKM, per germline. This CDR3 is 15 amino acids long. The V gene lost 6 bases and the J gene lost 4 bases, with 13 bases spanning the gap. This CDR3 is CASRLTGSGANVLTF. The DNA of the CDR3 is TGTGCCAGCAGGCTAACAGGGAGCGGGGCCAACGTCCTGACTTTC.